This TCR beta chain derives from a study of identical twins. In every case, the donor was a healthy Caucasian. CDR1 is SGHTA and CDR2 is FQGNSA in the germline V gene. This CDR3 contains 13 residues. V lost 3 bases and J lost 7; bases outside the gene matches: 5. Each CDR3 protein is one row after TCRdb ran MiXCR on the 5' RACE reads. The sample shows 450,000 to 650,000 distinct CDR3 sequences, more than 9% of them seen only once. This clonotype came up a few times. These data also featured in a second study, about yellow fever vaccine responses in identical twins.

This receptor was taken from a woman between 18 and 30 years old in good health. The rearrangement links TRBV7-2 to TRBJ2-7; 8 bases line up with TRBD2. Material for sequencing was PBMCs. The CDR3 DNA sequence: TGTGCCAGCAGCTTCGGGGGGGCCGCAGAGCAGTACTTC. Protein: CASSFGGAAEQYF.